The 21 T cell receptor beta chains in this list originate from one sample, sequenced in a study of T cells in tuberculosis. Libraries were prepared by immunoSEQ multiplex PCR; TCRdb keeps only in-frame clonotypes and omits some of them. The sample records approximately 49,000 clones, 90% to 95% being singletons. Specified time point: new active TB diagnosis, blood taken before or within 7 days of starting treatment. The source material was PBMCs, sampled at tuberculosis diagnosis. Receptors were obtained from an adult with tuberculosis.

Concerning this clone: The germline gene is not matched at one end of the junction; a read error may be the cause. The chain links TRBV6-1 to TRBJ1-4; 10 bases line up with TRBD1. CDR1 is MNHNS, CDR2 SASEGT, per germline. CDR3 length: 14 amino acids. The CDR3 bases are TGTGCCAGCAGGGAAGGACAGGGGGGAGAAAAACTGTTTTTT. It translates to CASREGQGGEKLFF.

This chain links TRBV30 with TRBJ2-3, with 7 bases matching TRBD2. The CDR3 has 15 amino acids. V was clipped by 2 bases and J by 4 bases; unmatched bases: 9. Germline CDR1 GTSNPN, CDR2 SVGIG (reference sequence). The chain's CDR3 is CAWSSWAGAADTQYF. CDR3 nucleotides: TGTGCCTGGAGTAGTTGGGCGGGAGCCGCAGATACGCAGTATTTT.

This chain joins TRBV18 and TRBJ2-2; 8 bases agree with TRBD2. Germline V gene data show CDR1 as KGHSH and CDR2 as LQKENI. Losses at the gene ends were 1 base for V and 1 base for J; bases not matched to a gene: 11. This CDR3 is 19 amino acids long. The CDR3 sequence: CASSPRLEIAGLNTGELFF. CDR3 bases: TGTGCCAGCTCACCACGGTTAGAGATAGCGGGACTGAACACCGGGGAGCTGTTTTTT. Variable domain in full (rest from reference TRBV18 and TRBJ2-2): NAGVMQNPRHLVRRRGQEARLRCSPMKGHSHVYWYRQLPEEGLKFMVYLQKENIIDESGMPKERFSAEFPKEGPSILRIQQVVRGDSAAYFCASSPRLEIAGLNTGELFFGEGSRLTVL.

The rearrangement links TRBV14 to TRBJ1-3; 8 bases map to TRBD1. The CDR3 has 18 amino acids. Looked up from germline, CDR1 is SGHDN and CDR2 is FVKESK. V was pared by 5 bases and J by 1 base, with 13 bases of the junction left unmatched. CDR3 nucleotide sequence: TGTGCCAGCAGCGCCCGACAGGGGACCGTCCTTTCTGGAAACACCATATATTTT. Its translation: CASSARQGTVLSGNTIYF.

DNA of the CDR3: TGTGCCAGCAGCCAAGGAGGACTGCCAAATGGAAACACCATATATTTT. Translated: CASSQGGLPNGNTIYF. V and J are TRBV4-2 and TRBJ1-3; D unclear. CDR3 size: 16 residues. In germline, CDR1 is LGHNA, CDR2 YNFKEQ. Trimming stripped 1 base from V and 3 bases from J, with 13 bases between.

V is TRBV7-4 and J is TRBJ1-5; no firm D call. Germline loops: CDR1 SGHVT, CDR2 SQSDAQ. This CDR3 is 17 amino acids long. Between the trimmed V and J ends, which lost 1 base and 5 bases, there was a span of 18 bases. CDR3 residues: CASSLEHRPIPYQPQHF. CDR3 DNA: TGTGCCAGCAGCTTAGAGCACAGACCCATACCGTATCAGCCCCAGCATTTT.

V usage is TRBV19 and J usage is TRBJ2-5, with 9 bases aligning to TRBD1. This CDR3 is built from 13 residues. Germline CDR1 is LNHDA and CDR2 is SQIVND (reference sequence). Unmatched junction bases numbered 7, after V lost 8 bases and J lost 6 bases. In DNA form, the CDR3 reads TGTGCCAGTCGACAGGGGGGAATGAAGACCCAGTACTTC. Translated, it gives CASRQGGMKTQYF.

The rearrangement uses TRBV5-4 and TRBJ2-1, with TRBD1 matching over 8 bases. CDR3 length equals 14 residues. Germline trimming cut 4 bases from V and 7 bases from J; bases unmatched to any gene: 7. Germline lookup yields CDR1 SGHNT and CDR2 YYREEE (reference sequence). CDR3 DNA: TGTGCCAGCAGCCACGTGACAGGGGTGAATGAGCAGTTCTTC. This sequence encodes CASSHVTGVNEQFF. Variable domain in full (rest from reference TRBV5-4 and TRBJ2-1): ETGVTQSPTHLIKTRGQQVTLRCSSQSGHNTVSWYQQALGQGPQFIFQYYREEENGRGNFPPRFSGLQFPNYSSELNVNALELDDSALYLCASSHVTGVNEQFFGPGTRLTVL.

V and J are TRBV18 and TRBJ2-5; the match to TRBD2 covers 9 bases. Germline values: CDR1 KGHSH, CDR2 LQKENI. V was clipped by 4 bases and J by 4 bases; unmatched bases: 4. This CDR3 contains 14 residues. CDR3 in amino acids: CASSLSGRGETQYF. The CDR3 coding sequence is TGTGCCAGCTCACTTAGCGGGAGAGGAGAGACCCAGTACTTC.

The chain carries TRBV9 and TRBJ1-3; D uncertain. The CDR3 runs 15 residues. Trimming pared 0 bases from V and 3 bases from J, leaving 10 bases between. Germline V lookup: CDR1 SGDLS, CDR2 YYNGEE. CDR3 sequence (DNA): TGTGCCAGCAGCGTAGGGGCACCTTATGGAAACACCATATATTTT. Amino acid sequence: CASSVGAPYGNTIYF.

The CDR3: CATSRDFGRGQREQYF. Here the CDR3 DNA reads TGTGCCACCAGCAGAGATTTTGGGAGGGGACAACGGGAGCAGTACTTC. The chain employs TRBV15 and TRBJ2-7, with D tentatively TRBD2 (7 bases). V shed 0 bases and J shed 7 bases, with 19 bases lying between them. CDR3 length: 16 residues. Germline V gene sequence: CDR1 LNHNV, CDR2 YYDKDF (reference sequence).

The chain links TRBV19 to TRBJ1-2; D is uncertain. The germline V and J ends were trimmed by 5 bases and 4 bases, with 11 bases remaining between them. CDR3 length: 13 amino acids. Looked up from germline, CDR1 is LNHDA and CDR2 is SQIVND (reference sequence). For the CDR3, the DNA is TGTGCCAGTAGTGCCGGGAGCTTCTATGGCTACACCTTC. Its translation is CASSAGSFYGYTF.

This chain joins TRBV5-6 and TRBJ2-7, with 8 nucleotides matching TRBD2. The CDR3 extends over 14 amino acids. In germline, CDR1 is SGHDT, CDR2 YYEEEE. J lost 4 bases, V lost 4 bases, and 7 bases had no gene match. The CDR3: CASSQPGLGYEQYF. CDR3 sequence (DNA): TGTGCCAGCAGCCAACCGGGACTAGGATACGAGCAGTACTTC.

This chain connects TRBV6-5 to TRBJ1-1; TRBD1 matches at 7 bases. Trimming removed 6 bases from V and 2 bases from J; junction bases left unmatched: 3. Germline V lookup: CDR1 MNHEY, CDR2 SVGAGI. This CDR3 has 13 residues. CDR3 amino acids: CASSRGSNTEAFF. CDR3 sequence (DNA): TGTGCCAGCAGCAGGGGGTCAAACACTGAAGCTTTCTTT.

This clone was observed a single time. The gene calls are TRBV27 and TRBJ2-1; weak D call: TRBD2 (6 bases). The length of the CDR3 is 15 residues. Trimming pared 4 bases from V and 3 bases from J, leaving 13 bases between. The germline V gene has CDR1 MNHEY and CDR2 SMNVEV (reference sequence). The CDR3 bases are TGTGCCAGCAGTTCCCCCCGGACTATCTACAATGAGCAGTTCTTC. It encodes CASSSPRTIYNEQFF.

V and J are TRBV7-2 and TRBJ2-1, with 7 nucleotides matching TRBD2. The CDR3 covers 16 residues. Per germline, CDR1 SGHTA and CDR2 FQGNSA. V lost 3 bases, J lost 7 bases, and 12 bases stayed unmatched. CDR3 protein: CASSLGWAGEQNEQFF. The CDR3 nucleotides read TGTGCCAGCAGCTTGGGTTGGGCGGGAGAACAAAATGAGCAGTTCTTC.

This chain connects TRBV7-9 to TRBJ2-7; a possible D gene is TRBD1 (6 bases). The germline gives CDR1 SEHNR, CDR2 FQNEAQ (reference sequence). The CDR3 extends over 12 amino acids. V lost 5 bases and J 2 bases, leaving 7 bases between the germline ends. CDR3 region: CASSRDTYEQYF. In nucleotides, the CDR3 is TGTGCCAGCAGCCGGGACACCTACGAGCAGTACTTC. The whole variable domain, remainder taken from reference TRBV7-9 and TRBJ2-7, is DTGVSQNPRHKITKRGQNVTFRCDPISEHNRLYWYRQTLGQGPEFLTYFQNEAQLEKSRLLSDRFSAERPKGSFSTLEIQRTEQGDSAMYLCASSRDTYEQYFGPGTRLTVT.

The chain combines TRBV6-6 with TRBJ1-5; a weak D match, TRBD1 (6 bases). This CDR3 region has 14 residues. Germline CDR1 and CDR2: MNHNY and SVGAGI (reference sequence). The V end was cut by 0 bases, the J end by 9 bases, with 12 bases between. CDR3 bases: TGTGCCAGCAGTTACTCGACAGGCCGGGGGCCCCAGCATTTT. It codes for CASSYSTGRGPQHF.

V gene TRBV7-9 combines with J gene TRBJ1-1, with 9 nucleotides matching TRBD1. The junction had 13 bases not matched to a gene; V was cut back by 6 bases and J by 11 bases. Germline CDR1 SEHNR, CDR2 FQNEAQ (reference sequence). The CDR3 is made up of 14 amino acids. CDR3 region: CASRAGTGSFQAFF. The CDR3 DNA sequence: TGTGCCAGCAGGGCCGGGACAGGGTCCTTTCAGGCTTTCTTT.

The V gene is TRBV6-5, the J gene TRBJ2-1, with TRBD2 identical over 12 bases. Trimming cost V 6 bases and J 11 bases; bases outside gene matches: 5. Germline V gives CDR1 MNHEY, CDR2 SVGAGI. The CDR3 spans 13 residues. Here the CDR3 DNA reads TGTGCCAGCAGGCTCGGACTAGCGGGAAAGCAGTTCTTC. Encoded protein: CASRLGLAGKQFF.

Here the CDR3 reads CASSLLTGELFF. CDR3 nucleotides: TGTGCCAGCAGCTTGTTAACCGGGGAGCTGTTTTTT. The V gene is TRBV5-4, the J gene TRBJ2-2; D uncertain. CDR1 and CDR2 (germline): SGHNT, YYREEE (reference sequence). V gave up 1 base and J gave up 5 bases, with 3 bases separating them. CDR3 length: 12 residues.